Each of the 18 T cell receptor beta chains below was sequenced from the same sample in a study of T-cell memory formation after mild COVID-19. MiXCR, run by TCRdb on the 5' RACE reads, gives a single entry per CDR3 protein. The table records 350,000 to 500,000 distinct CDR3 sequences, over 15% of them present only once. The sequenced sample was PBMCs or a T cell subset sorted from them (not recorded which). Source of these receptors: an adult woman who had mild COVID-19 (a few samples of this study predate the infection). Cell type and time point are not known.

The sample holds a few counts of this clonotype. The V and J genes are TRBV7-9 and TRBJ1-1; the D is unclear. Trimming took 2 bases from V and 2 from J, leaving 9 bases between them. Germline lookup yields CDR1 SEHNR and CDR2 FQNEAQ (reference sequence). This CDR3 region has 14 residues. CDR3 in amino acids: CASSLNSINTEAFF. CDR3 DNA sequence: TGTGCCAGCAGCTTAAACAGTATAAACACTGAAGCTTTCTTT.

The CDR3: CASSLVQGANTIYF. DNA of the CDR3: TGTGCCAGCAGCTTAGTCCAAGGGGCAAACACCATATATTTT. The rearrangement links TRBV11-2 to TRBJ1-3, with D perhaps matching TRBD1 (5 bases). The V end lost 1 base, the J end lost 6 bases, and 10 bases lay between the germline ends. The germline gives CDR1 SGHAT, CDR2 FQNNGV. The CDR3 runs 14 residues.

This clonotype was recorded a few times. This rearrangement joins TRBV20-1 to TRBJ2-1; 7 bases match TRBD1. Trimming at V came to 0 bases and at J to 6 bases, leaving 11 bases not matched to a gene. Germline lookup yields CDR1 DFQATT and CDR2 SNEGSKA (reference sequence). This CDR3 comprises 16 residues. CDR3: CSARDLTGALPNEQFF. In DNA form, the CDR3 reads TGCAGTGCTAGAGACCTTACAGGGGCTCTGCCCAATGAGCAGTTCTTC.

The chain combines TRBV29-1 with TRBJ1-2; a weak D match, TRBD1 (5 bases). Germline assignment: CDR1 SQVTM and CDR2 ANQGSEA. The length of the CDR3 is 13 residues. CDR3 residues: CTATDSRGYGYTF. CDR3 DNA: TGCACCGCGACAGACTCGAGGGGCTATGGCTACACCTTC.

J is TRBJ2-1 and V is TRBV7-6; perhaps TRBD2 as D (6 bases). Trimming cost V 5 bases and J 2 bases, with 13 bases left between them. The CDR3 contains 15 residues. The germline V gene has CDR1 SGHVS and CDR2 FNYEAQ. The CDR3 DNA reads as TGTGCCAGCAGCCCAGTAGCGGCGACCTACAATGAGCAGTTCTTC. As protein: CASSPVAATYNEQFF.

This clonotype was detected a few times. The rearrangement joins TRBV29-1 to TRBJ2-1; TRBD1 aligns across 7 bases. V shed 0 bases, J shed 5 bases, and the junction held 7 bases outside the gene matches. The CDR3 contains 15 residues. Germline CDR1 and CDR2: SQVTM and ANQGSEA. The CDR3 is CSVEDGQTGNNEQFF. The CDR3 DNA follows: TGCAGCGTTGAAGATGGTCAGACAGGGAACAATGAGCAGTTCTTC.

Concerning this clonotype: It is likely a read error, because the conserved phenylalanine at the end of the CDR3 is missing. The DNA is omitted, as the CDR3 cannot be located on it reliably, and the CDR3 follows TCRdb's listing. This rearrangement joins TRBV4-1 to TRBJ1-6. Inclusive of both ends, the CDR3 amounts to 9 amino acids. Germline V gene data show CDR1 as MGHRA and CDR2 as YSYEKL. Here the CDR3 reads CASSQVISD.

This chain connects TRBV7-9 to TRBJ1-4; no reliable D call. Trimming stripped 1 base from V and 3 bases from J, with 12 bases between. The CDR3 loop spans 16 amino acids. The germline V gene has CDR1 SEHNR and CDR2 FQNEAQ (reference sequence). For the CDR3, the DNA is TGTGCCAGCAGCTTAGATCCGGGGATGGCTAATGAAAAACTGTTTTTT. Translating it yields CASSLDPGMANEKLFF.

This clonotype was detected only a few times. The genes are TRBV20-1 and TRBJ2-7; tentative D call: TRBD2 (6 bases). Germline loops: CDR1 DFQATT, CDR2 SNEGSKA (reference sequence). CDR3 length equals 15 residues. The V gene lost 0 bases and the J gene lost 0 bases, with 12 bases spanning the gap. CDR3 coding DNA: TGCAGTGCTAGAGAGGATCGGGACTTCTCCTACGAGCAGTACTTC. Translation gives CSAREDRDFSYEQYF.

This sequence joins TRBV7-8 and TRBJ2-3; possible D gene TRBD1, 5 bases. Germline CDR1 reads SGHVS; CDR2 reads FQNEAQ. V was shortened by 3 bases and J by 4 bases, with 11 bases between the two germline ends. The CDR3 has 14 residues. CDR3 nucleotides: TGTGCCAGCAGCTTCCCGACAGAATCAGATACGCAGTATTTT. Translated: CASSFPTESDTQYF.

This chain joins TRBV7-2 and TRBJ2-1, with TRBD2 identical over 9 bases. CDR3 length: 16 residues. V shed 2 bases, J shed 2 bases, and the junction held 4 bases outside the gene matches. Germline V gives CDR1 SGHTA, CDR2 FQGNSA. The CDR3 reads CASSLIGGRAYNEQFF. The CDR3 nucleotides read TGTGCCAGCAGCTTAATTGGCGGGAGGGCCTACAATGAGCAGTTCTTC.

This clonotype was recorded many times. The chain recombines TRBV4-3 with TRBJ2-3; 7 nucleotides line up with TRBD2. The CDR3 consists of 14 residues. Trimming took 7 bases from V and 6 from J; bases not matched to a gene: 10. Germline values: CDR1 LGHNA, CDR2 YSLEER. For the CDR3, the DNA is TGCGCCAGCAAACGGGTAGCGGGTGGGGATACGCAGTATTTT. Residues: CASKRVAGGDTQYF.

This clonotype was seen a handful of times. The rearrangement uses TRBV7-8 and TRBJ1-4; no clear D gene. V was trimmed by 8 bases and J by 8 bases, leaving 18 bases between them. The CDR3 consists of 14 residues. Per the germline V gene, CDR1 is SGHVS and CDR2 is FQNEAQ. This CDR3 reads CASGPQREAEKLFF. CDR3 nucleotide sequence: TGTGCCAGCGGGCCCCAGAGGGAGGCAGAAAAACTGTTTTTT.

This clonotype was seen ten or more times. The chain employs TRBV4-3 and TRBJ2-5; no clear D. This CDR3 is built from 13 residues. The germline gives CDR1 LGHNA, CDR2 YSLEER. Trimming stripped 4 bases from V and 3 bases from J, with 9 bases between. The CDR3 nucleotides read TGCGCCAGCAGCCGCCGATGGGAAGAGACCCAGTACTTC. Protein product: CASSRRWEETQYF.

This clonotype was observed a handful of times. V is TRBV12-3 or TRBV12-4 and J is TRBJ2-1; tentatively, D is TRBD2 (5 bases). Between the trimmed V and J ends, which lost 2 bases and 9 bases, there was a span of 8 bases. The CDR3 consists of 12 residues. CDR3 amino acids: CASSLSAGEQFF. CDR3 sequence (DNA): TGTGCCAGCAGTTTAAGCGCGGGTGAGCAGTTCTTC.

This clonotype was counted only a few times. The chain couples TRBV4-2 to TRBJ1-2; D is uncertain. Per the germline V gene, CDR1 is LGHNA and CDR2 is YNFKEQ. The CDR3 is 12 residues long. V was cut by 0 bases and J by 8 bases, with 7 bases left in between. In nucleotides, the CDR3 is TGTGCCAGCAGCCAAGATGAGAGGGGCTACACCTTC. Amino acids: CASSQDERGYTF.

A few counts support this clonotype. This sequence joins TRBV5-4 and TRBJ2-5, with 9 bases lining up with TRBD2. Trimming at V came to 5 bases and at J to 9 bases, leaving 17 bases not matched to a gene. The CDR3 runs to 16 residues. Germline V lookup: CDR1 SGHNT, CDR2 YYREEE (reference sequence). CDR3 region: CASREGAGGPVVPQYF. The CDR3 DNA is TGTGCCAGCAGGGAGGGGGCGGGGGGGCCGGTGGTGCCCCAGTACTTC.

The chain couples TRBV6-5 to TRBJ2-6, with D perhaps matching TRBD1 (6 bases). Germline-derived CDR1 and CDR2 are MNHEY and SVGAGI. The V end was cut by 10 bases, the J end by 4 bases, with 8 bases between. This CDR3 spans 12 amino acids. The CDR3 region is CATRGGANVLTF. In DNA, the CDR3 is TGTGCCACCAGGGGAGGGGCCAACGTCCTGACTTTC.